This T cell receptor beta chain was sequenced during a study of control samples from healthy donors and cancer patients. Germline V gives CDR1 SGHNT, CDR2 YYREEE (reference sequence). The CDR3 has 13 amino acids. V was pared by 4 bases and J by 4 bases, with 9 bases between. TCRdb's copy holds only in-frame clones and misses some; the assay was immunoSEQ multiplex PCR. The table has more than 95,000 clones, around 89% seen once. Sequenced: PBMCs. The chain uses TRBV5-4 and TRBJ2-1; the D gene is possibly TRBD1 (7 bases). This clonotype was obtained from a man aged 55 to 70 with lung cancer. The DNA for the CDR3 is TGTGCCAGCAGCGCGGGACAGTACAATGAGCAGTTCTTC. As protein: CASSAGQYNEQFF.